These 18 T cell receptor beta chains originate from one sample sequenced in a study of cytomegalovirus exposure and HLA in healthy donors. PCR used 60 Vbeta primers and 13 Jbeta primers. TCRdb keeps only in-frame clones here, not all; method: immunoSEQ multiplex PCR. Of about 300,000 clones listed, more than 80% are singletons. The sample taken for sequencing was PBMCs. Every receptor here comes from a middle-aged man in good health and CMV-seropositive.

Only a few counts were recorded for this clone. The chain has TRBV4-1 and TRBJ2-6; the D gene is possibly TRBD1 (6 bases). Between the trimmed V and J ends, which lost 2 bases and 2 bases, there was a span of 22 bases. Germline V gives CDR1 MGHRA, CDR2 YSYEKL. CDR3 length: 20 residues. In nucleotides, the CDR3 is TGCGCCAGCAGCCAATTACAGGGAATTTCTAGGATTGCTGGGGCCAACGTCCTGACTTTC. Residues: CASSQLQGISRIAGANVLTF.

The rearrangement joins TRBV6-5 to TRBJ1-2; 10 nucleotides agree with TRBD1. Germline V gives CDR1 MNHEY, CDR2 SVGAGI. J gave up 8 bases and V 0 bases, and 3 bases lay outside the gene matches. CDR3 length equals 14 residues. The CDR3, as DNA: TGTGCCAGCAGTTACTCGACAGGGGGCTGGGGCTACACCTTC. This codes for CASSYSTGGWGYTF.

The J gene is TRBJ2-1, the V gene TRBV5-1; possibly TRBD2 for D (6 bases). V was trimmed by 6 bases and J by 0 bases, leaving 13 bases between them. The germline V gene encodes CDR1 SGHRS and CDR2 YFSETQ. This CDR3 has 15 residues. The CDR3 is CASTPDGSSYNEQFF. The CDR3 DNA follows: TGCGCCAGCACTCCCGACGGGAGCTCCTACAATGAGCAGTTCTTC.

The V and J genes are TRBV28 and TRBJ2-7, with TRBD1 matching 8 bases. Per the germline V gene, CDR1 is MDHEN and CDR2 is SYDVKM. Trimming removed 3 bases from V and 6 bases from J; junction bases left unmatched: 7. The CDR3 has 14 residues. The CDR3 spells CASSLGVTGGEQYF. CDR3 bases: TGTGCCAGCAGTTTGGGTGTAACAGGGGGCGAGCAGTACTTC.

This CDR3 reads CASSYGQNNQPQHF. In DNA form, the CDR3 reads TGTGCCAGCAGTTACGGGCAGAACAATCAGCCCCAGCATTTT. The rearrangement links TRBV6-6 to TRBJ1-5; no clear D gene. V was trimmed by 2 bases and J by 3 bases, leaving 8 bases between them. Germline V gives CDR1 MNHNY, CDR2 SVGAGI (reference sequence). The CDR3 loop spans 14 amino acids.

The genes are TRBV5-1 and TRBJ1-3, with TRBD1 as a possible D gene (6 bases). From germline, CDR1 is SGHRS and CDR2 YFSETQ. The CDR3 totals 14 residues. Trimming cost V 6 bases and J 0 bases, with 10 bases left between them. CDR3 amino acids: CASKKQGSGNTIYF. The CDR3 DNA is TGCGCCAGCAAGAAACAGGGCTCTGGAAACACCATATATTTT.

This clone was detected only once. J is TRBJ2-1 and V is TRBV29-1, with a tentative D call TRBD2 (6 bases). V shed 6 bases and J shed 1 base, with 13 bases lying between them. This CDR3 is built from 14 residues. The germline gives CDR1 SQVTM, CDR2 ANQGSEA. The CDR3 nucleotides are TGCAGCGTGATATGGGACTCGTCCTACAATGAGCAGTTCTTC. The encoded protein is CSVIWDSSYNEQFF.

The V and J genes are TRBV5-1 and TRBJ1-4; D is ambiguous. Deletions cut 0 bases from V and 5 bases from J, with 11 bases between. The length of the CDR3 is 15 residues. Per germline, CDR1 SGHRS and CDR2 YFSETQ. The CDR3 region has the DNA TGCGCCAGCAGCTTGGAACAGCTTCCGAATGAAAAACTGTTTTTT. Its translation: CASSLEQLPNEKLFF.

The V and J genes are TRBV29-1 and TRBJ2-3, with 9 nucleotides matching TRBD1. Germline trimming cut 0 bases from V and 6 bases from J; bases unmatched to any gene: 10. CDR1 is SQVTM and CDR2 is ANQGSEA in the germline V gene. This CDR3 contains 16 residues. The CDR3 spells CSVEDPGTGLGDTQYF. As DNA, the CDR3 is TGCAGCGTTGAAGATCCGGGGACAGGGTTGGGTGATACGCAGTATTTT.

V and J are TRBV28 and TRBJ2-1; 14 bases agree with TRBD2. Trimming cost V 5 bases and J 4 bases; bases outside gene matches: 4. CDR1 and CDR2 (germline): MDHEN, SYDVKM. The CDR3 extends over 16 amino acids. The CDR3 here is CASSPGTSGGYNEQFF. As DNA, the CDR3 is TGTGCCAGCAGTCCCGGGACTAGCGGGGGTTACAATGAGCAGTTCTTC.

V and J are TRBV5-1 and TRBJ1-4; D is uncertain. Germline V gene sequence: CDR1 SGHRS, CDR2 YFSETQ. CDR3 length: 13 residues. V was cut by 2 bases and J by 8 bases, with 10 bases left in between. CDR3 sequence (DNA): TGCGCCAGCAGCTTCGAGGGTGGGGAAAAACTGTTTTTT. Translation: CASSFEGGEKLFF. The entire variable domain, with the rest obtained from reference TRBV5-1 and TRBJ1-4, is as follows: KAGVTQTPRYLIKTRGQQVTLSCSPISGHRSVSWYQQTPGQGLQFLFEYFSETQRNKGNFPGRFSGRQFSNSRSEMNVSTLELGDSALYLCASSFEGGEKLFFGSGTQLSVL.

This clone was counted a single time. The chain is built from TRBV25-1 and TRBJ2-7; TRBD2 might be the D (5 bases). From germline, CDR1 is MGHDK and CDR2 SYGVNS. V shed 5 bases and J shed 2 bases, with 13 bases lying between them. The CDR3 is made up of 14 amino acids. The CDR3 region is CASSLTREPYEQYF. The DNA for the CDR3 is TGTGCCAGCAGTCTTACCCGGGAACCCTACGAGCAGTACTTC.

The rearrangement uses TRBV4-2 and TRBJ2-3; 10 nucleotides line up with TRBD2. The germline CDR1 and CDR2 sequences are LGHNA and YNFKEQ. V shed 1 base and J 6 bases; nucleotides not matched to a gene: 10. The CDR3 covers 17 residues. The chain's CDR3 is CASSQGALAGEGDTQYF. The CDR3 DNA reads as TGTGCCAGCAGCCAAGGCGCCCTAGCGGGAGAGGGTGATACGCAGTATTTT.

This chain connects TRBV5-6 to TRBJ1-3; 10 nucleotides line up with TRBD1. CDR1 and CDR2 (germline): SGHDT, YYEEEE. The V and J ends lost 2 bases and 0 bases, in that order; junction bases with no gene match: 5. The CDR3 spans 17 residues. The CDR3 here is CASSFLTGGLSGNTIYF. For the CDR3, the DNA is TGTGCCAGCAGCTTCCTGACAGGGGGCCTCTCTGGAAACACCATATATTTT.

This CDR3 is CASSYRVSYEQYF. The CDR3 region has the DNA TGTGCCAGCAGTTACAGGGTTTCCTACGAGCAGTACTTC. The V and J genes are TRBV27 and TRBJ2-7, with TRBD1 as a possible D gene (6 bases). CDR3 length: 13 amino acids. Trimming took 4 bases from V and 1 from J, leaving 8 bases between them. Germline V lookup: CDR1 MNHEY, CDR2 SMNVEV (reference sequence).

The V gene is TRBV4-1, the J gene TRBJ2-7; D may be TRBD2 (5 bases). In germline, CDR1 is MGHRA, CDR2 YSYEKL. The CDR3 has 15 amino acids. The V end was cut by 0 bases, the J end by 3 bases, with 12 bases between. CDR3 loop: CASSQEADLNYEQYF. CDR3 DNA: TGCGCCAGCAGCCAAGAAGCGGACTTAAACTACGAGCAGTACTTC.

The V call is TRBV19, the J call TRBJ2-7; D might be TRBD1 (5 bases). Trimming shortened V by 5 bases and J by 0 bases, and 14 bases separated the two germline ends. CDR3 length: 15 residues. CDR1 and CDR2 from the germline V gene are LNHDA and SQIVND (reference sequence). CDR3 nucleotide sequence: TGTGCCAGTAGTCAGATGTTACAGGCCTCCTACGAGCAGTACTTC. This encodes CASSQMLQASYEQYF. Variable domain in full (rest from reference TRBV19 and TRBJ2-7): DGGITQSPKYLFRKEGQNVTLSCEQNLNHDAMYWYRQDPGQGLRLIYYSQIVNDFQKGDIAEGYSVSREKKESFPLTVTSAQKNPTAFYLCASSQMLQASYEQYFGPGTRLTVT.

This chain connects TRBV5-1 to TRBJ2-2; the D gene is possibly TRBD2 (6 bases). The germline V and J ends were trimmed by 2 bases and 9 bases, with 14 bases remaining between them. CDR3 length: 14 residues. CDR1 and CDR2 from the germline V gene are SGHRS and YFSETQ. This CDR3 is CASSFEDYSRELFF. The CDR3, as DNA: TGCGCCAGCAGCTTTGAGGACTACAGCCGGGAGCTGTTTTTT.